The clone carrying this TCR beta chain showed up just a few times. Its antigen is unidentified. TCRdb reprocessed the RACE reads via MiXCR and lists one record per CDR3 protein. The sample lists more than 250,000 distinct CDR3 sequences; 7.5% to 9% were seen once. The data were taken from a study of human T cells and chemical hapten exposure. The study, taken as a whole, reports: Significantly greater numbers of large CDR3 similarity clusters came from expanded TCRs than from controls.

Time point defined: pre-sensitization, week 0. Treatment: therapeutic diphenylcyclopropenone sensitization with weekly scalp DPC. Trimming cost V 6 bases and J 10 bases, with 10 bases left between them. This CDR3 has 11 amino acids. Germline lookup yields CDR1 MNHNS and CDR2 SASEGT. The clonotype was recovered from a man between 18 and 29 years old with alopecia areata. Some clones in this sample may be carry-over from other donors' samples. The J gene is TRBJ2-1, the V gene TRBV6-1; D not certain. Source: whole blood, taken in connection with sensitization to the hapten diphenylcyclopropenone (DPC). This CDR3 reads CASRGRGEQFF. The CDR3 DNA follows: TGTGCCAGCAGAGGCAGAGGCGAGCAGTTCTTC.